This T cell receptor (beta chain) was recovered during a study of blood T cell repertoires in COVID-19. Study as a whole: Donors in the United States, Italy and Spain gave samples during acute or convalescent COVID-19.

The CDR3 has 14 amino acids. V shed 4 bases, J shed 6 bases, and the junction held 9 bases outside the gene matches. Germline V gives CDR1 SGHTS, CDR2 YDEGEE. Sequencing used immunoSEQ multiplex PCR; TCRdb keeps in-frame clones, though not all of them. The sample lists 100,000 to 150,000 clones; over 75% were seen once. The V and J genes are TRBV5-8 and TRBJ1-2; 7 bases agree with TRBD1. The sequence came from a man aged 80 or over with active or convalescent COVID-19. Sequencing was done on a sample of peripheral blood. CDR3 residues: CASSRQDRINGYTF. In nucleotides, the CDR3 is TGTGCCAGCAGCCGCCAGGACAGGATCAATGGCTACACCTTC.